One and the same sample provided the 27 T cell receptor beta chains below, sequenced in a study of blood T cell repertoires in COVID-19. The table came from immunoSEQ multiplex PCR; TCRdb's copy has only in-frame clones and leaves some out. The sample records 250,000 to 350,000 clones, roughly 88% being singletons. The sample taken for sequencing was peripheral blood. The receptors shown here come from a woman aged 25-40 years with COVID-19, enrolled during active disease.

The sample holds one count of this clone. The chain combines TRBV7-9 with TRBJ1-2, with D possibly TRBD1 on 6 matching bases. The CDR3 length is 12 residues. Trimming left V 5 bases short and J 8 bases short, with 12 bases between. Germline CDR1 is SEHNR and CDR2 is FQNEAQ (reference sequence). The CDR3 reads CASSMDSGGYTF. For the CDR3, the DNA is TGTGCCAGCAGCATGGACAGTGGGGGCTACACCTTC.

Concerning this clone itself: At the DNA level, this CDR3 is encoded by other sequences in the same sample as well. This chain uses TRBV5-1 with TRBJ2-5; D may be TRBD1 (6 bases). The germline gives CDR1 SGHRS, CDR2 YFSETQ. This CDR3 region has 13 residues. V was pared by 0 bases and J by 5 bases, with 8 bases between. CDR3: CASSLGGGETQYF. CDR3 DNA: TGCGCCAGCAGCTTGGGAGGGGGTGAGACCCAGTACTTC.

This CDR3 is CASSVLGTSGSEQYF. CDR3 in DNA: TGTGCCAGCAGCGTCCTCGGGACTAGCGGGAGCGAGCAGTACTTC. The chain is built from TRBV9 and TRBJ2-7; 14 positions match TRBD2. This CDR3 is 15 amino acids long. Looked up from germline, CDR1 is SGDLS and CDR2 is YYNGEE. V was clipped by 2 bases and J by 6 bases; unmatched bases: 4.

The chain combines TRBV5-4 with TRBJ2-5, with a tentative D call TRBD1 (6 bases). The CDR3 runs 14 residues. Germline assignment: CDR1 SGHNT and CDR2 YYREEE (reference sequence). Trimming took off 0 bases at V and 0 bases at J, with 6 bases between the two ends. The CDR3 nucleotides are TGTGCCAGCAGCTTGGGACAGGACCAAGAGACCCAGTACTTC. Encoded protein: CASSLGQDQETQYF.

This chain links TRBV7-9 with TRBJ2-3; tentative D call: TRBD1 (5 bases). The CDR3 is 16 residues long. Between the trimmed V and J ends, which lost 8 bases and 0 bases, there was a span of 18 bases. The germline V gene encodes CDR1 SEHNR and CDR2 FQNEAQ (reference sequence). CDR3 sequence (DNA): TGTGCCAGCCCCGGGCGCGACAGTCCTAGCACAGATACGCAGTATTTT. This codes for CASPGRDSPSTDTQYF.

This clone has only one observation. The genes are TRBV15 and TRBJ2-3; TRBD1 matches at 7 bases. Trimming removed 0 bases from V and 4 bases from J; junction bases left unmatched: 4. CDR1 and CDR2 from the germline V gene are LNHNV and YYDKDF (reference sequence). The CDR3 sequence is 15 residues long. The CDR3 bases are TGTGCCACCAGCAGAGAACTAGGGGGCGCAGATACGCAGTATTTT. Its translation is CATSRELGGADTQYF.

The gene calls are TRBV10-3 and TRBJ2-1, with D perhaps matching TRBD2 (7 bases). V was clipped by 5 bases and J by 6 bases, with 23 bases between them. Germline V CDR1 and CDR2: ENHRY, SYGVKD. The CDR3 covers 17 residues. CDR3 loop: CAISISRGGGISNEQFF. Written as DNA, the CDR3 is TGTGCCATCAGTATCTCCCGAGGGGGGGGGATTAGCAATGAGCAGTTCTTC.

This chain uses TRBV7-9 with TRBJ2-3; TRBD2 aligns across 11 bases. The J segment lost 1 base and the V segment lost 4 bases, leaving 4 bases of the junction unmatched. The CDR3 contains 16 residues. Germline values: CDR1 SEHNR, CDR2 FQNEAQ (reference sequence). The CDR3 sequence: CASSWGTSGRTDTQYF. CDR3 in DNA: TGTGCCAGCAGCTGGGGGACTAGCGGTCGCACAGATACGCAGTATTTT.

The J gene is TRBJ2-3, the V gene TRBV25-1; TRBD2 matches at 8 bases. With 1 base clipped from V and 3 bases from J, the junction kept 12 bases outside the gene matches. The germline gives CDR1 MGHDK, CDR2 SYGVNS. There are 18 residues in the CDR3. The CDR3 sequence: CASSEFFFSGTTTDTQYF. The CDR3 region has the DNA TGTGCCAGCAGTGAATTTTTCTTTAGCGGGACTACTACAGATACGCAGTATTTT.

This sequence joins TRBV28 and TRBJ2-7; 7 bases are shared with TRBD1. V lost 7 bases and J lost 4; bases outside the gene matches: 13. CDR3 length equals 15 residues. Germline V gene data show CDR1 as MDHEN and CDR2 as SYDVKM. The CDR3 here is CASTNTDRASYEQYF. The DNA for the CDR3 is TGTGCCAGCACTAATACCGACAGGGCAAGTTACGAGCAGTACTTC.

The chain uses TRBV19 and TRBJ1-6, with D unclear. CDR1 and CDR2 from the germline V gene are LNHDA and SQIVND (reference sequence). Deletions cut 6 bases from V and 5 bases from J, with 5 bases between. The CDR3 totals 12 residues. This chain's CDR3 is CASRANNSPLHF. CDR3 in DNA: TGTGCCAGTAGAGCAAATAATTCACCCCTCCACTTT.

V usage is TRBV18 and J usage is TRBJ1-1; possible D gene TRBD1, 6 bases. Germline values: CDR1 KGHSH, CDR2 LQKENI. The CDR3 is 14 residues long. Trimming shortened V by 5 bases and J by 1 base, and 11 bases separated the two germline ends. The CDR3 bases are TGTGCCAGCTCATCTGGACAGCAGAACACTGAAGCTTTCTTT. Translating it yields CASSSGQQNTEAFF. Variable domain in full (rest from reference TRBV18 and TRBJ1-1): NAGVMQNPRHLVRRRGQEARLRCSPMKGHSHVYWYRQLPEEGLKFMVYLQKENIIDESGMPKERFSAEFPKEGPSILRIQQVVRGDSAAYFCASSSGQQNTEAFFGQGTRLTVV.

V gene TRBV5-5 combines with J gene TRBJ1-4, with D uncertain. CDR3 length: 15 residues. The germline V gene encodes CDR1 SGHKS and CDR2 YYEKEE (reference sequence). Trimming took off 0 bases at V and 3 bases at J, with 9 bases between the two ends. CDR3 DNA sequence: TGTGCCAGCAGCTTGGGACCCGGGTCTAATGAAAAACTGTTTTTT. The encoded protein is CASSLGPGSNEKLFF. Supplemented by reference TRBV5-5 and TRBJ1-4, the full variable domain reads DAGVTQSPTHLIKTRGQQVTLRCSPISGHKSVSWYQQVLGQGPQFIFQYYEKEERGRGNFPDRFSARQFPNYSSELNVNALLLGDSALYLCASSLGPGSNEKLFFGSGTQLSVL.

The rearrangement uses TRBV5-1 and TRBJ2-5; D is possibly TRBD2 (5 bases). There are 14 residues in the CDR3. Germline values: CDR1 SGHRS, CDR2 YFSETQ. Trimming left V 0 bases short and J 5 bases short, with 11 bases between. CDR3 DNA: TGCGCCAGCAGCTTGGCCCTAGCTGGGGAGACCCAGTACTTC. Translated, it gives CASSLALAGETQYF. Using reference TRBV5-1 and TRBJ2-5 for the parts outside the CDR3, the full variable domain is KAGVTQTPRYLIKTRGQQVTLSCSPISGHRSVSWYQQTPGQGLQFLFEYFSETQRNKGNFPGRFSGRQFSNSRSEMNVSTLELGDSALYLCASSLALAGETQYFGPGTRLLVL.

This clone was observed a handful of times. The chain combines TRBV5-4 with TRBJ2-5, with a weak D call TRBD2 (6 bases). Germline V gene data show CDR1 as SGHNT and CDR2 as YYREEE (reference sequence). This CDR3 contains 14 residues. Trimming removed 4 bases from V and 2 bases from J, with 12 bases in between. The CDR3 DNA sequence: TGTGCCAGCAGCCAAATCGGGAGTCAAGAGACCCAGTACTTC. This gives the protein CASSQIGSQETQYF.

Regarding this clone: The junction does not match germline at one end; this may be a read error. The V gene is TRBV30, the J gene TRBJ1-1; tentatively, D is TRBD1 (5 bases). Germline loops: CDR1 GTSNPN, CDR2 SVGIG (reference sequence). The CDR3 extends over 18 amino acids. The CDR3 DNA reads as TGTGCCTGGAGTGTACTCGGGGGGACGGGCCGGATGAACACTGAAGTTTTCTTT. Its protein is CAWSVLGGTGRMNTEVFF. Complete variable domain (other parts from reference TRBV30 and TRBJ1-1): SQTIHQWPATLVQPVGSPLSLECTVEGTSNPNLYWYRQAAGRGLQLLFYSVGIGQISSEVPQNLSASRPQDRQFILSSKKLLLSDSGFYLCAWSVLGGTGRMNTEVFFGQGTRLTVV.

The V gene is TRBV10-3, the J gene TRBJ1-1; 9 positions match TRBD1. Trimming took 9 bases from V and 2 from J; bases not matched to a gene: 7. This CDR3 is built from 14 residues. Germline V CDR1 and CDR2: ENHRY, SYGVKD. The chain's CDR3 is CAMTPGQGNTEAFF. As DNA, the CDR3 is TGTGCCATGACACCGGGACAGGGTAACACTGAAGCTTTCTTT.

V gene TRBV18 combines with J gene TRBJ1-1, with 7 bases that match TRBD1. V lost 3 bases to trimming and J lost 1 base; unmatched junction nucleotides: 5. CDR3 length: 15 residues. Germline V gives CDR1 KGHSH, CDR2 LQKENI. The chain's CDR3 is CASSPTGTENTEAFF. CDR3 nucleotide sequence: TGTGCCAGCTCACCGACCGGGACAGAGAACACTGAAGCTTTCTTT.

The chain links TRBV12-5 to TRBJ2-2; 15 bases agree with TRBD2. V lost 2 bases and J lost 3; bases outside the gene matches: 13. CDR1 is LGHNT, CDR2 FRNRAP, per germline. The CDR3 extends over 21 amino acids. The CDR3 is CASGLWAVGTSGRWDTGELFF. The CDR3 coding sequence is TGTGCTAGTGGTTTGTGGGCCGTAGGGACTAGCGGGAGGTGGGACACCGGGGAGCTGTTTTTT.

This sequence joins TRBV5-1 and TRBJ1-4; 7 bases align to TRBD1. Germline CDR1 reads SGHRS; CDR2 reads YFSETQ. Trimming removed 1 base from V and 0 bases from J; junction bases left unmatched: 3. CDR3 size: 16 residues. CDR3 protein: CASSLTGAATNEKLFF. CDR3 coding DNA: TGCGCCAGCAGCTTGACAGGGGCGGCAACTAATGAAAAACTGTTTTTT.

The rearrangement joins TRBV2 to TRBJ1-4; a possible D gene is TRBD1 (5 bases). The CDR3 totals 12 residues. The germline V gene has CDR1 SNHLY and CDR2 FYNNEI. The V end was cut by 7 bases, the J end by 7 bases, with 10 bases between. The CDR3 spells CASTRVREKLFF. CDR3 in DNA: TGTGCCAGCACCAGGGTGCGTGAAAAACTGTTTTTT.

The rearrangement uses TRBV6-5 and TRBJ2-7; no clear D gene. CDR1 and CDR2 (germline): MNHEY, SVGAGI. V was trimmed by 7 bases and J by 7 bases, leaving 11 bases between them. The CDR3 is 11 amino acids. The CDR3 coding sequence is TGTGCCAGCACCGTCGGTCCGGAGCAGTACTTC. Translation gives CASTVGPEQYF.

This clone was seen only once. The chain links TRBV5-1 to TRBJ2-7; 8 bases line up with TRBD1. Trimming at V came to 0 bases and at J to 6 bases, leaving 8 bases not matched to a gene. Germline CDR1 is SGHRS and CDR2 is YFSETQ. CDR3 length: 15 residues. The CDR3 nucleotides read TGCGCCAGCAGCTTGGAATCCGGACAGGGCGGCGAGCAGTACTTC. This sequence encodes CASSLESGQGGEQYF. The entire variable domain, with the rest obtained from reference TRBV5-1 and TRBJ2-7, is as follows: KAGVTQTPRYLIKTRGQQVTLSCSPISGHRSVSWYQQTPGQGLQFLFEYFSETQRNKGNFPGRFSGRQFSNSRSEMNVSTLELGDSALYLCASSLESGQGGEQYFGPGTRLTVT.

The chain is built from TRBV28 and TRBJ2-2, with D unresolved. The germline CDR1 and CDR2 sequences are MDHEN and SYDVKM. Trimming took off 6 bases at V and 2 bases at J, with 7 bases between the two ends. The CDR3 is 13 amino acids. The CDR3 here is CASRQINTGELFF. CDR3 DNA sequence: TGTGCCAGCAGACAGATAAACACCGGGGAGCTGTTTTTT.

The CDR3 DNA is TGTGCCAGCAGTGAGGTCTGGACTAGCTCAGATACGCAGTATTTT. It translates to CASSEVWTSSDTQYF. The chain recombines TRBV6-1 with TRBJ2-3, with TRBD2 matching over 8 bases. The CDR3 is 15 residues long. Trimming cost V 3 bases and J 4 bases; bases outside gene matches: 6. Germline-derived CDR1 and CDR2 are MNHNS and SASEGT.

The chain uses TRBV6-4 and TRBJ1-2; D is possibly TRBD1 (6 bases). The ends were cut back, 4 bases at V and 4 bases at J, with 22 bases in the middle. The germline V gene encodes CDR1 MRHNA and CDR2 SNTAGT. CDR3 length: 17 residues. DNA of the CDR3: TGTGCCAGCAGTGTCACCGACAGGACCCCCTTTGGCTATGGCTACACCTTC. It specifies CASSVTDRTPFGYGYTF.

The rearrangement links TRBV5-1 to TRBJ2-2, with TRBD2 identical over 8 bases. Losses at the gene ends were 2 bases for V and 2 bases for J; bases not matched to a gene: 8. Germline CDR1 SGHRS, CDR2 YFSETQ. The CDR3 has 17 residues. CDR3 DNA sequence: TGCGCCAGCAGCTTTTACCTTAGCGGGACCAACACCGGGGAGCTGTTTTTT. Translated, it gives CASSFYLSGTNTGELFF.